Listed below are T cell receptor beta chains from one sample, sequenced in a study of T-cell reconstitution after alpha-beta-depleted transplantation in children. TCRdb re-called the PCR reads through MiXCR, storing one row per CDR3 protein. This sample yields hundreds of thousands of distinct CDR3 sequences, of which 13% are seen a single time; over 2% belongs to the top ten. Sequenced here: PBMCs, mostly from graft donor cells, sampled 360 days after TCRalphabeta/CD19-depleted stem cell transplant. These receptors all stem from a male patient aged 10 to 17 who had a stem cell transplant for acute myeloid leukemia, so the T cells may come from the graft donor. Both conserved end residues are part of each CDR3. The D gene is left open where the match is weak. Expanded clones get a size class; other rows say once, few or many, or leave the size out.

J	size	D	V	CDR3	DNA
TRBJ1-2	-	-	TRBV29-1	CSALTQDYGYTF	TGCAGCGCCCTTACGCAAGACTATGGCTACACCTTC
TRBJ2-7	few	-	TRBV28	CASSLRTSPPLKYF	TGTGCCAGCAGTTTGAGAACTAGCCCTCCGCTGAAGTACTTC
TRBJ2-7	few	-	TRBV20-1	CSARGDATYEQYF	TGCAGTGCCAGGGGGGACGCAACCTACGAGCAGTACTTC
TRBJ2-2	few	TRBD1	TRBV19	CASSMMDRGTGELFF	TGTGCCAGTAGTATGATGGACAGGGGCACCGGGGAGCTGTTTTTT
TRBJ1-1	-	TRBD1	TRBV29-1	CSGRQGNTEAFF	TGCAGCGGCCGACAGGGGAACACTGAAGCTTTCTTT
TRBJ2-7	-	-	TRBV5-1	CASSVTSTPWEQYF	TGCGCCAGCAGCGTGACTAGTACCCCGTGGGAGCAGTACTTC
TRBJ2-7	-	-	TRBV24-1	CATSDGYRRREEQYF	TGTGCCACCAGTGATGGTTACCGACGGAGGGAAGAGCAGTACTTC
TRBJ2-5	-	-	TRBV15	CATSREVGRPPQETQYF	TGTGCCACCAGCAGAGAGGTGGGCAGGCCGCCCCAAGAGACCCAGTACTTC
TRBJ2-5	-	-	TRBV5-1	CASSTPQEAQYF	TGCGCCAGCAGTACACCCCAAGAGGCCCAGTACTTC
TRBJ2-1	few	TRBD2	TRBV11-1	CASRELAGWDEQFF	TGTGCCAGCAGAGAACTAGCGGGGTGGGATGAGCAGTTCTTC
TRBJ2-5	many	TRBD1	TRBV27	CASSSRTGVYQETQYF	TGTGCCAGCAGTTCCCGGACAGGAGTGTACCAAGAGACCCAGTACTTC
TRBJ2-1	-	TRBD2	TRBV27	CASPFEAAGGNYNEQFF	TGTGCCAGCCCCTTTGAGGCGGCGGGAGGGAACTACAATGAGCAGTTCTTC
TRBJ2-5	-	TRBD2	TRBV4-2	CASSQDRSASGFQETQYF	TGTGCCAGCAGCCAAGATCGATCGGCTAGCGGGTTTCAAGAGACCCAGTACTTC
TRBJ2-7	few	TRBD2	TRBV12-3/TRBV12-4	CASSCGPSGSAYEQYF	TGTGCCAGCAGTTGTGGCCCTAGCGGGTCCGCCTACGAGCAGTACTTC
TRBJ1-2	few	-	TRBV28	CASRASRGYYGYTF	TGTGCCAGCAGAGCAAGCAGGGGATACTATGGCTACACCTTC
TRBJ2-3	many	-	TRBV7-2	CASSLDISSTDTQYF	TGTGCCAGCAGCTTAGACATTTCTAGCACAGATACGCAGTATTTT
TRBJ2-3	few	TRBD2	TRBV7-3	CASTPAAGGDTQYF	TGTGCCAGCACCCCCGCAGCGGGAGGAGATACGCAGTATTTT
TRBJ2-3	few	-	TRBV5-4	CASSLDPVTDTQYF	TGTGCCAGCAGCTTGGATCCTGTCACAGATACGCAGTATTTT
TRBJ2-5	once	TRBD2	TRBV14	CASSQELTSGRQTQYF	TGTGCCAGCAGCCAAGAGTTGACTAGCGGGAGACAGACCCAGTACTTC
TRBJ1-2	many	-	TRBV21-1	CASSNGGSYYGYTF	TGTGCCAGCAGCAACGGCGGCAGTTACTATGGCTACACCTTC
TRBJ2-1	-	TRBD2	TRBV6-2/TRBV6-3	CATRLAGVYNEQFF	TGTGCCACCAGACTAGCGGGAGTGTACAATGAGCAGTTCTTC
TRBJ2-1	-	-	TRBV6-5	CASSYGTRYNEQFF	TGTGCCAGCAGTTACGGGACTCGCTACAATGAGCAGTTCTTC
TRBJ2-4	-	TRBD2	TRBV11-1	CASSLMGTSGPRTKNIQYF	TGTGCCAGCAGCTTAATGGGGACTAGCGGCCCCCGGACCAAAAACATTCAGTACTTC
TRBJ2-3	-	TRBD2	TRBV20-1	CSASSLAGGFSPGSDTQYF	TGCAGTGCTAGCTCTCTAGCGGGAGGGTTTTCCCCGGGGTCAGATACGCAGTATTTT
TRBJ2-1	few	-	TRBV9	CASSVVDTYNEQFF	TGTGCCAGCAGCGTAGTCGACACATACAATGAGCAGTTCTTC
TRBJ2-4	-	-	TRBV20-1	CSARGTGLAKNIQYF	TGCAGTGCTAGGGGAACAGGACTAGCCAAAAACATTCAGTACTTC
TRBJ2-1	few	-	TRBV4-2	CASSQPPYIDNEQFF	TGTGCCAGCAGCCAACCCCCTTACATAGACAATGAGCAGTTCTTC
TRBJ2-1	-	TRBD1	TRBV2	CASSESRTGSEKPYNEQFF	TGTGCCAGCAGTGAATCCCGGACAGGGAGCGAAAAACCCTACAATGAGCAGTTCTTC
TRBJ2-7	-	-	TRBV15	CATSRDFGSPYEQYF	TGTGCCACCAGCAGAGATTTCGGCAGTCCCTACGAGCAGTACTTC
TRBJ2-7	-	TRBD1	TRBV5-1	CASSLEPPGGGTYEQYF	TGCGCCAGCAGCTTGGAGCCCCCAGGGGGCGGAACCTACGAGCAGTACTTC
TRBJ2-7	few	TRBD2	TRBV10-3	CAIRGTSGLPSYEQYF	TGTGCCATCAGGGGGACTAGCGGGTTACCCTCCTACGAGCAGTACTTC
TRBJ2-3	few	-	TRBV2	CASSDQRQTTDTQYF	TGTGCCAGCAGTGATCAACGGCAGACCACAGATACGCAGTATTTT
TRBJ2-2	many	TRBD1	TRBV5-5	CASSWPGTGTGELFF	TGTGCCAGCAGCTGGCCCGGGACAGGGACCGGGGAGCTGTTTTTT
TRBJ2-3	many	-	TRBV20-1	CSAYGNGSSDTQYF	TGCAGCGCCTATGGAAACGGGAGTTCAGATACGCAGTATTTT
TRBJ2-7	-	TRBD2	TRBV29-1	CSARLAGMGSYDQYF	TGCAGCGCACGACTAGCGGGAATGGGGAGCTACGACCAGTACTTC
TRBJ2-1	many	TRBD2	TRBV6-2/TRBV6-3	CASSYGTGTSGRGEQFF	TGTGCCAGCAGTTACGGAACTGGGACTAGCGGGAGGGGTGAGCAGTTCTTC
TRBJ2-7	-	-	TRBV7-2	CASSLSFGGDSYEQYF	TGTGCCAGCAGCTTATCTTTCGGCGGAGATTCCTACGAGCAGTACTTC
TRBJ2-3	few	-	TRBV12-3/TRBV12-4	CASSLGGEADTQYF	TGTGCCAGCAGTTTAGGGGGAGAGGCAGATACGCAGTATTTT
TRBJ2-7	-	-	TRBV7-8	CASRPTGIYEQYF	TGTGCCAGCAGACCTACAGGTATCTACGAGCAGTACTTC
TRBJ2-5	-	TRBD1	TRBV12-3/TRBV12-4	CASSGARTGELQETQYF	TGTGCCAGCAGTGGGGCGCGGACAGGGGAGCTTCAAGAGACCCAGTACTTC
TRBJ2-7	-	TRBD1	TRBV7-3	CASSSGTGRGYEQYF	TGTGCCAGCAGCTCTGGGACAGGCCGGGGTTACGAGCAGTACTTC
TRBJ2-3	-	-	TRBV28	CASQTVARTDTQYF	TGTGCCAGCCAGACAGTAGCGCGCACAGATACGCAGTATTTT
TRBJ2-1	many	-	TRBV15	CATSREYSSYNEQFF	TGTGCCACCAGCAGAGAGTATAGCTCCTACAATGAGCAGTTCTTC
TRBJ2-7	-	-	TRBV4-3	CASSQVRGAYEQYF	TGCGCCAGCAGCCAAGTAAGGGGGGCCTACGAGCAGTACTTC
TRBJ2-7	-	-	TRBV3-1	CASSQAGRTFYEQYF	TGTGCCAGCAGCCAAGCGGGACGGACCTTCTACGAGCAGTACTTC
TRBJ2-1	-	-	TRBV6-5	CASSYLPGSTNEQFF	TGTGCCAGCAGTTACTTACCCGGGAGTACCAATGAGCAGTTCTTC
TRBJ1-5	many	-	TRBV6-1	CASSERVAQPHQPQHF	TGTGCCAGCAGTGAAAGGGTAGCACAGCCCCATCAGCCCCAGCATTTT
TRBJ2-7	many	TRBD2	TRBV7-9	CASSPLAGVFYEQYF	TGTGCCAGCAGCCCGCTAGCGGGAGTCTTTTACGAGCAGTACTTC
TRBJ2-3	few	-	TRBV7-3	CASSSRGVAGSTDTQYF	TGTGCCAGCAGCTCTCGGGGAGTTGCGGGGAGCACAGATACGCAGTATTTT
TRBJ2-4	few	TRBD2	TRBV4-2	CASSQDSLTSGRFPKNIQYF	TGTGCCAGCAGCCAAGATTCCCTGACTAGCGGGAGATTTCCCAAAAACATTCAGTACTTC
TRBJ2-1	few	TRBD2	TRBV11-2	CASSLGGTSDGPSSYNEQFF	TGTGCCAGCAGCTTAGGGGGGACTAGCGATGGTCCCAGCTCCTACAATGAGCAGTTCTTC
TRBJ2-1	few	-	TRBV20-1	CSARRWLPLNEQFF	TGCAGTGCACGTCGGTGGCTACCCCTCAATGAGCAGTTCTTC
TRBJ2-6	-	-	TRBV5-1	CASSFIRHGAGANVLTF	TGCGCCAGCAGCTTTATAAGACACGGGGCTGGGGCCAACGTCCTGACTTTC
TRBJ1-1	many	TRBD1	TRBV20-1	CSALDRGVKAFF	TGCAGTGCCTTGGACAGGGGAGTAAAAGCTTTCTTT
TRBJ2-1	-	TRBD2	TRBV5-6	CASSTRFRGGNEQFF	TGTGCCAGCAGCACGCGCTTTCGGGGGGGCAATGAGCAGTTCTTC
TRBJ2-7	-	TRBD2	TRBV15	CATSRDPSGTSYEQYF	TGTGCCACCAGCAGAGATCCTAGCGGGACCTCCTACGAGCAGTACTTC
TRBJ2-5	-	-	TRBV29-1	CSVRLAGDQYF	TGCAGCGTAAGACTGGCCGGGGACCAGTACTTC